This T cell receptor beta chain came from a study of cytomegalovirus exposure and HLA in healthy donors (dated by TCRdb to the late 2010s). About the full investigation: In an earlier analysis of 587 of the donors, about 270 Gb of sequence data and some 100 million unique TCR beta sequences from about 180 million T cells were reported. An early release that covered about 600 HLA-typed donors contained approximately 300 gigabases of sequencing data and around 80 million unique TCR sequences. Of the 300 to 400 genotyped donors, roughly 80% fell in the genetic ancestry cluster associated with self-reported Caucasian donors. The study aimed to test whether cataloging public T cell receptors could reveal signatures of past pathogen exposure. The study profiled the T cell repertoires of more than 500 subjects by immunosequencing and related them to cytomegalovirus serostatus. Besides the first cohort of 500 to 700 subjects, a separate validation cohort made up of over 100 different subjects was used. High-throughput TCR immunosequencing, statistical association of individual TCRs with disease status, and machine learning were combined to predict cytomegalovirus infection status. A later analysis re-examined previously published TCR beta repertoires from roughly 720 donors and added high-resolution HLA genotyping to investigate patterns of TCR occurrence. The later analysis used no new phenotypic data to find candidate immune exposures, relying instead on TCR beta sequences and their occurrence across donors. An earlier analysis of 587 of the donors applied high-throughput TCR beta sequencing to assess whether each TCR beta V gene segment acted as functional or pseudogenic. Alongside the repertoire data, information on donor age, sex, ethnicity and CMV serostatus was compiled. In a later genetic analysis, genome-wide SNP genotypes for about 60% of the 666 donors were used, and that subset was treated as a discovery cohort. All discovery cohort repertoires had been generated using a single sequencing platform. Class I and class II HLA loci were covered by the typing at four-digit resolution. The number of typed donors differed by locus: 629-630 for A, B, C, DRB1 and DQB1; 500 to 550 for DQA1; about 600 for DPA1; and some 450 for DPB1. Because of strong linkage in the cohort, a handful of DR-DQ haplotypes were treated as single units for association and clustering. On average, around 240,000 unique TCR beta nucleotide sequences were sequenced per donor among a few hundred genotyped donors of the cohort, with 15% to 20% of those sequences being non-productive. General study outcomes and caveats: This cohort had only TCR beta chains sequenced, and the lack of alpha or paired-chain data limited which features could be detected. HLA typing was unavailable for some donors at each locus, so association tests used only the typed subset. Because counts were too low, 15 to 20 rarely observed V segments, including chromosome 9 orphons, were excluded from the earlier analysis of 587 of the donors. In an earlier analysis of 587 of the donors, most TCR beta V segments appeared in productive rearrangements about 87% or about 30% of the time, broadly matching IMGT annotations. An association between a missense DCLRE1C variant and V-gene and J-gene trimming of TCR beta chains was found in a later genetic analysis and replicated in an independent cohort. The presence/absence analyses assumed that sequencing depth was roughly uniform across donors, and that assumption may not be true. The study listed 150 to 200 TCR beta chains as associated with cytomegalovirus. According to the authors, the approach could potentially be generalized to other disease states and immunological phenotypes. The only immune exposure information available for the cohort was CMV serostatus. When HLA alleles, especially DR and DQ, strongly co-occurred, attributing TCR associations to individual alleles was difficult. The classifier was reported to diagnose cytomegalovirus status with high specificity and sensitivity in both the original cohort and the validation cohort. In a later genetic analysis, fewer N-insertions in productive TCRs were reported among donors in an Asian-associated ancestry cluster than the roughly 700-donor mean. A later analysis reported that several top co-occurrence clusters appeared linked to parvovirus B19, influenza, CMV and Epstein-Barr virus. According to a later analysis, most CMV-associated TCR beta chains appeared to be HLA-restricted, and the HLA associations seemed to be driven largely by CMV exposure. In a later analysis, HLA-associated TCR beta chains were found to be more clonally expanded and to have lower generation probabilities than equally common non-associated chains. At a false discovery rate of 0.05, a later analysis linked about 16,000 TCR beta sequences to specific HLA alleles. A group of highly shared sequence variants was considered likely to be a technical artifact of the sequencing pipeline. A further reported finding was that TCR beta sequences accurately predicted the HLA-A and HLA-B alleles for most subjects in the first cohort. Correlated functional status among segregating V segments might be attributable to linkage disequilibrium, but an unknown experimental factor could not be ruled out. In vitro tests confirmed that a few of the cytomegalovirus-associated TCR beta chains recognize cytomegalovirus antigens. Most TCR sequences were observed very rarely across donors, whereas some public TCRs were present in many individuals. According to a later analysis, TCR association rates differed among HLA loci, with DRB1 alleles showing the most associated TCRs and HLA-C alleles showing the fewest.

Libraries were built with the immunoSEQ multiplex PCR assay. The multiplex PCR relied on a mix of 60 forward primers for TCR Vbeta segments and 13 reverse primers for TCR Jbeta segments. The CDR3 region of rearranged TCR beta genes was amplified from genomic DNA by a multiplex PCR assay. Amplified TCR beta libraries were sequenced as 87-base-pair reads on the Illumina HiSeq System. On the study's bioinformatics: Across the 500 to 700 repertoires, a later analysis counted 60 million to 90 million unique TCR beta chains, roughly 11 million of which were shared by at least two donors. A nearest-neighbor algorithm error-corrected the raw reads and collapsed the reads into unique sequences, merging closely related sequences to remove PCR and sequencing errors. CDR3 sequences were aligned to IMGT reference sequences to assign V, D and J gene segments. For a sequence to be retained, at least a six-nucleotide match to both a V gene segment and a J gene segment was required. A rearrangement was called productive if the CDR3 had no stop codons and remained in frame with V and J, and every other rearrangement was called non-productive. CDR3 was defined by IMGT convention, running from the second conserved V-encoded cysteine to the conserved J-encoded phenylalanine. The earlier analysis of some 540 of the donors excluded any sequence lacking an unambiguous match to a single V gene segment. In an earlier analysis of almost 600 of the donors, a V segment was called functional when productive rearrangements were above 56.7%, and segregating when the standard deviation between donors exceeded 5%. To diagnose cytomegalovirus status from the catalog of TCR beta chain sequences, a statistical classification framework was built. In a later analysis, TCR nucleotide sequences were compared against IMGT/GENE-DB human TR gene sequences so that V and J genes could be assigned. A later analysis assigned CDR3 sequences and most-parsimonious VDJ recombination scenarios with the TCRdist pipeline. In a later analysis, each TCR beta chain was defined by its CDR3 amino acid sequence together with its V-gene family, and reads without a unique V-gene family were excluded. In a later analysis, some 600 highly shared, low-generation-probability nucleotide sequences were removed to address suspected cross-contamination and a sequencing artifact. For each public chain, a later analysis derived a clonal expansion index from normalized ranks of inferred template counts within each repertoire. A later analysis computed generation probabilities with a VDJ recombination model fitted to out-of-frame rearrangements, and checked the results against IGoR. Hypergeometric tests were used in a later analysis to score TCR-TCR, TCR-HLA and TCR-CMV co-occurrence, with a repertoire-size bias correction applied to the TCR pairs. A later analysis estimated false discovery rates by permuting HLA or CMV assignments 20 times. A later analysis grouped co-occurring TCRs with DBSCAN, adding TCRdist sequence similarity when clustering within HLA-allele-positive subsets. For co-occurrence clustering, repertoires with fewer than 30,000 or more than 120,000 public chains were excluded, along with roughly 5 repertoires with anomalous nucleotide sharing. The table comes from immuneACCESS by way of TCRdb, which keeps in-frame sequences with V and J called. Part of the clones is missing from these tables; in studies checked, under half for an unresolved V gene and the rest for unknown reasons. The DNA gave D and trimming, while V, J and clone size come from that table. This sample lists over 150,000 clones; 79% were detected once. The top ten constitute roughly 1.6% of the sample.

In regard to this clone: Its specific antigen is unknown. There are no base qualities to consult, and no much larger clone falls within one base.

In total, 666 healthy bone marrow donors made up the cohort. Cohort members were all nominally healthy when sampled, although unrecorded immune exposures were likely present. The donor tested CMV seronegative and was one of the 352 seronegative cohort members. Every donor gave a peripheral blood sample, and the peripheral blood mononuclear cells from that sample were used for TCR beta sequencing. The Qiagen DNeasy Blood Extraction Kit was used to extract genomic DNA from the blood cell samples. Sequencing used PBMCs. This sequence originates from a woman between 18 and 29 years old in good health and CMV-seronegative.

The CDR3 reads as follows: CASSLAAARGYEQYF. DNA sequence: TGTGCCAGCAGCTTGGCCGCGGCCAGGGGCTACGAGCAGTACTTC. This sequence uses TRBV5-8 and TRBJ2-7, with TRBD1 as a weak D call on 6 bases. For CDR1 and CDR2, the germline V gene lists SGHTS and YDEGEE. The CDR3 spans 15 residues, from the cysteine through the phenylalanine. Only CDR3 DNA is held: 45 bases, read in frame from base 1. Trimming removed 0 bases from V and 3 bases from J, leaving 13 bases between the germline ends.